These 3 T cell receptor beta chains came from one sample sequenced in a study of tumor-infiltrating lymphocytes in primary liver carcinoma (dated by TCRdb to about 2017). RNA from unsorted whole blood was extracted with TRIzol reagent, and germline DNA was obtained with the DNeasy Blood & Tissue kit. Sequencing was carried out with an Illumina HiSeq 2500. Starting from approximately 460 ng total RNA, TCRbeta-specific cDNA was produced by reverse transcription with a constant-region primer and ProtoScript II reverse transcriptase. The TCRbeta libraries were prepared through three rounds of nested multiplex PCR following a slightly modified ARM-PCR procedure. The first two PCR rounds used multiplex TRBV1-TRBV30 forward primers with a Cbeta reverse primer, each for approximately 11 cycles. Using fastp trimming at Q25 and MiXCR clonotype assembly, TCRdb reanalyzed the public sequencing data and kept in-frame beta chains. Rows merge per CDR3 protein into single entries with the most common DNA and genes. In this sample the table shows 150,000 to 200,000 distinct CDR3 sequences, over 45% of which occur a single time. The ten largest clones add up to roughly 76% of the sample.

Material: peripheral blood. Receptors were obtained from a man aged 35 to 55 with primary liver carcinoma and hepatitis B virus infection.

This chain connects TRBV10-3 to TRBJ1-1; TRBD1 is a possible D gene (5 bases). The CDR3 runs to 14 residues. Germline V gives CDR1 ENHRY, CDR2 SYGVKD. Trimming removed 3 bases at V and 1 base at J, with 9 bases between. The CDR3: CAISEGQSNTEAFF. The CDR3, as DNA: TGTGCCATCAGTGAAGGACAATCGAACACTGAAGCTTTCTTT.

The rearrangement joins TRBV12-3 or TRBV12-4 to TRBJ1-1, with no clear D. This CDR3 is 13 amino acids long. V lost 8 bases to trimming and J lost 1 base, with 11 bases between them. The CDR3 reads CASVEASNTEAFF. The CDR3 nucleotides read TGTGCCAGCGTGGAAGCGTCGAACACTGAAGCTTTCTTT.

On this clonotype: The conserved phenylalanine or tryptophan is not found at the CDR3 terminus, so this likely reflects a read error. The chain combines TRBV6-5 with TRBJ1-5; D gene uncertain. Trimming cost V 6 bases and J 6 bases, with 18 bases left between them. Looked up from germline, CDR1 is MNHEY and CDR2 is SVGAGI. The CDR3 runs 15 residues. The CDR3: CASRKNRVGSQPQHS. The CDR3 coding sequence is TGTGCCAGCAGAAAAAACCGGGTCGGCAGTCAGCCCCAGCATTCT.